This T cell receptor (beta chain) was recorded in a study of molecular identifiers for immune sequencing clone quantification. The germline V and J ends were trimmed by 2 bases and 2 bases, with 4 bases remaining between them. This CDR3 comprises 13 residues. In germline, CDR1 is PRHDT, CDR2 FYEKMQ (reference sequence). TCRdb redid the calling of the PCR reads with MiXCR, one entry per CDR3 protein. The sample holds some 97,000 distinct CDR3 sequences, 24% seen once. In this sample, this clonotype turned up many times. V gene TRBV13 combines with J gene TRBJ2-1; D gene unclear. The source is a human donor in good health. Some libraries in this study had Jurkat cell RNA spiked in. The sample comprised naive CD8+ T cells from blood, with Jurkat cell RNA spiked in. As for subset: FACS-sorted CD8+CD4-CCR7+CD45RA+ naive T cells. This CDR3 reads CASSLPPYNEQFF. CDR3 in DNA: TGTGCCAGCAGCTTACCCCCCTACAATGAGCAGTTCTTC.